The 3 T cell receptor beta chains below were found in one sample sequenced in a study of technical replicates of blood from several donors. Sequencing was performed with immunoSEQ multiplex PCR; in TCRdb, only in-frame clones are kept and a portion is missing. The sample includes around 80,000 clones, approximately 97% seen only once; the top ten take approximately 0.3%. The sample taken for sequencing was T cells isolated from PBMCs. These receptors were taken from a human donor in good health.

The CDR3 DNA follows: TGTGCCAGCAGTGAAGGGGGGACACTGGGGGAGCAGTACTTC. Translation gives CASSEGGTLGEQYF. The genes are TRBV2 and TRBJ2-7; a possible D gene is TRBD1 (6 bases). The germline V gene encodes CDR1 SNHLY and CDR2 FYNNEI. The CDR3 covers 14 residues. V was shortened by 1 base and J by 7 bases, with 14 bases between the two germline ends. The full variable domain, its missing parts supplied by reference TRBV2 and TRBJ2-7, is EPEVTQTPSHQVTQMGQEVILRCVPISNHLYFYWYRQILGQKVEFLVSFYNNEISEKSEIFDDQFSVERPDGSNFTLKIRSTKLEDSAMYFCASSEGGTLGEQYFGPGTRLTVT.

The rearrangement uses TRBV4-3 and TRBJ1-2; D is ambiguous. V lost 3 bases to trimming and J lost 8 bases, with 7 bases between them. Germline CDR1 LGHNA, CDR2 YSLEER. The CDR3 spans 11 residues. The CDR3 is CASSQGFGYTF. The CDR3 nucleotides are TGCGCCAGCAGCCAGGGCTTCGGCTACACCTTC.

The chain couples TRBV6-1 to TRBJ2-7; D is unclear. CDR1 is MNHNS and CDR2 is SASEGT in the germline V gene. The CDR3 spans 15 residues. Trimming removed 0 bases at V and 3 bases at J, with 12 bases between. The CDR3 DNA follows: TGTGCCAGCAGTGAAGCCTGGGTGGGCAACTACGAGCAGTACTTC. The encoded protein is CASSEAWVGNYEQYF.